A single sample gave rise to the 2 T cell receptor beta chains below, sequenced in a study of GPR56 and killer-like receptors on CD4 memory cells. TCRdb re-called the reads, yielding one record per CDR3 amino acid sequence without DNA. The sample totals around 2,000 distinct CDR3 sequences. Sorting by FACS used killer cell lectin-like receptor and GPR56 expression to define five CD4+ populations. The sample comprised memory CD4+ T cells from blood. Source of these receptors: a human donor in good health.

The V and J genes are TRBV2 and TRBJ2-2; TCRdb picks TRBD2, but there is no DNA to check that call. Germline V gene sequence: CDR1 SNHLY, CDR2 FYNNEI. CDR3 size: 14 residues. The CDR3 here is CASKGTSHTGELFF.

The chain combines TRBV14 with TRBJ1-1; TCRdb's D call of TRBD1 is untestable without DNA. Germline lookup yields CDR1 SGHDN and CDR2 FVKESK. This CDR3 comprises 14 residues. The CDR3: CASSQTGSNTEAFF.